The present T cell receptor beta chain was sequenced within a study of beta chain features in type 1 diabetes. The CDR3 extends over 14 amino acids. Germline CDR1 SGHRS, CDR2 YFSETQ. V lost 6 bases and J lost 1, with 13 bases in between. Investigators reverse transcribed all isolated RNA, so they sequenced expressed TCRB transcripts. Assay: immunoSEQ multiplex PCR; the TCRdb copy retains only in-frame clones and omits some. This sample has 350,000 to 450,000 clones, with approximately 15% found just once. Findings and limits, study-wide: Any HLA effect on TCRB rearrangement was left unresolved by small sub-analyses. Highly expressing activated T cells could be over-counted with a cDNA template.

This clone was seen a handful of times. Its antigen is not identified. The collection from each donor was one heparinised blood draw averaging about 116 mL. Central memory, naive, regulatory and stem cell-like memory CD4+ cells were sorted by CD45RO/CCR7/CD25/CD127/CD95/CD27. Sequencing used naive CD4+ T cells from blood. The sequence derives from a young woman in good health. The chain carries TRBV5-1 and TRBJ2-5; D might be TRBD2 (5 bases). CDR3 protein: CASTRLGSQETQYF. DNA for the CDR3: TGCGCCAGCACTCGTCTGGGGAGCCAAGAGACCCAGTACTTC.